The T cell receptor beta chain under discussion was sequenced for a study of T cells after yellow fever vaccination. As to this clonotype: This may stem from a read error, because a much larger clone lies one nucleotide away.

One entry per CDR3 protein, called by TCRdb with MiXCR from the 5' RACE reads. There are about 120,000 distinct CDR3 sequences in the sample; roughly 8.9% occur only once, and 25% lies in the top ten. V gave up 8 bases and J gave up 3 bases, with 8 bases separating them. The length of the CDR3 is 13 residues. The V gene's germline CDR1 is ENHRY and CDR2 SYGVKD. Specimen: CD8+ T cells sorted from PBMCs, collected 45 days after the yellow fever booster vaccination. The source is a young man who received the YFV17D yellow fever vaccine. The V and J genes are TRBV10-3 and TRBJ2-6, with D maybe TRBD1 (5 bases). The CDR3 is CAIGADGANVLTF. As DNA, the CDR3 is TGTGCCATCGGGGCGGATGGGGCCAACGTCCTGACTTTC.